This T cell receptor beta chain was found in a study of human T cells and chemical hapten exposure. The CDR3 length is 14 residues. V gave up 5 bases and J gave up 0 bases, with 7 bases separating them. Germline V gives CDR1 SGHVS, CDR2 FNYEAQ. One entry per CDR3 protein results from TCRdb running MiXCR on the RACE reads. This table holds about 380,000 distinct CDR3 sequences, about 6% found once. Time point noted: patch test 2, 6 weeks after DPC sensitization. The treatment denotes: therapeutic diphenylcyclopropenone sensitization with weekly scalp DPC. In this sample, this clonotype turned up many times.

The genes are TRBV7-6 and TRBJ1-4; D gene unclear. The receptor was isolated from a woman under 30 with alopecia areata. Some clones in this sample may be carry-over from other donors' samples. Sample: whole blood, taken in connection with sensitization to the hapten diphenylcyclopropenone (DPC). CDR3 DNA: TGTGCCAGCAGCCGACGTACAACTAATGAAAAACTGTTTTTT. Translating gives CASSRRTTNEKLFF.